This T cell receptor beta chain was obtained from a study of spatial heterogeneity in lung cancer. Whole-study context: Detected beta-chain sequences consistently exceeded alpha-chain sequences.

The time point is: blood at routine non-recurrence follow-up after resection. TCRs were sequenced from unsorted whole RNA of tumor, nontumor lung or PBMC. TCRdb reprocessed the 5' RACE reads via MiXCR and lists one record per CDR3 protein. Of some 120,000 distinct CDR3 sequences in the sample, less than 15% were seen once. This clonotype was recorded at least ten times. The CDR3 length is 14 residues. The J segment lost 3 bases and the V segment lost 6 bases, leaving 7 bases of the junction unmatched. Germline-derived CDR1 and CDR2 are DFQATT and SNEGSKA (reference sequence). This sample comprised PBMCs, obtained at follow-up. This sequence originates from a male donor with early-stage non-small cell lung cancer. V gene TRBV20-1 combines with J gene TRBJ1-2, with 10 bases identical to TRBD1. The CDR3 spells CSAERQGAYYGYTF. The CDR3 DNA reads TGCAGTGCCGAACGACAGGGGGCTTACTATGGCTACACCTTC.